This TCR beta chain appears in the sequencing data of a study of beta chain features in type 1 diabetes. Overall study results and limits: The similarity of naive, central memory and Treg TCRB repertoires appeared greater among patients than among healthy donors. HLA influence on TCRB rearrangement stayed unresolved here.

The sequenced template was cDNA made from the entire isolated RNA. Some clones are missing from TCRdb's copy, which holds only in-frame ones; the method was immunoSEQ multiplex PCR. The sample yields 250,000 to 300,000 clones, around 7.8% seen once. Every participating donor gave one draw, a heparinised blood sample averaging about 100 mL. Per the germline V gene, CDR1 is MNHEY and CDR2 is SMNVEV (reference sequence). CDR3 length: 11 residues. To note about this clone: What it binds is not known. A junction end diverges from the germline sequence, so it may reflect a read error.

This rearrangement joins TRBV27 to TRBJ1-1, with unresolved D. The sequencing input was central memory CD4+ T cells from blood. This TCR came from a woman between 18 and 30 years old in good health. The CDR3 DNA sequence: TGTGCCAGCAGTTACAACAGTGAAGCTTTCTTT. Amino acids: CASSYNSEAFF.